What follows are 7 T cell receptor beta chains derived from one specimen sequenced in a study of shared clonotypes between healthy human individuals. Generated by immunoSEQ multiplex PCR, the TCRdb table keeps only in-frame clones and is missing some. The sample includes more than 1.2 million clones, 97% to 99% of them seen just once. Input material: naive CD4+ T cells sorted from blood. Subset defined: CD45RA+ positively selected. The receptors were gathered from a man aged 30 to 45 in good health.

The chain is built from TRBV27 and TRBJ1-4; D might be TRBD1 (5 bases). Germline lookup yields CDR1 MNHEY and CDR2 SMNVEV (reference sequence). Deletions cut 6 bases from V and 3 bases from J, with 11 bases between. CDR3 length equals 14 residues. Written as DNA, the CDR3 is TGTGCCAGCAGGGGCAGGGAGGCTAATGAAAAACTGTTTTTT. Its protein product is CASRGREANEKLFF.

The chain joins TRBV10-3 to TRBJ2-7; the D is unclear. Between the trimmed V and J ends, which lost 7 bases and 4 bases, there was a span of 17 bases. The CDR3 has 14 residues. The germline V gene has CDR1 ENHRY and CDR2 SYGVKD. The CDR3 spells CAINDPSRLYEQYF. As DNA, the CDR3 is TGTGCCATCAACGACCCGAGTCGGTTATACGAGCAGTACTTC.

The chain joins TRBV5-1 to TRBJ1-5; D perhaps matches TRBD1 (6 bases). Germline assignment: CDR1 SGHRS and CDR2 YFSETQ. CDR3 length equals 15 residues. The V end was cut by 4 bases, the J end by 0 bases, with 11 bases between. The CDR3 protein is CASSPDRNSNQPQHF. CDR3 DNA sequence: TGCGCCAGCAGCCCTGACAGGAATAGCAATCAGCCCCAGCATTTT. The entire variable domain, with the rest obtained from reference TRBV5-1 and TRBJ1-5, is as follows: KAGVTQTPRYLIKTRGQQVTLSCSPISGHRSVSWYQQTPGQGLQFLFEYFSETQRNKGNFPGRFSGRQFSNSRSEMNVSTLELGDSALYLCASSPDRNSNQPQHFGDGTRLSIL.

V is TRBV27 and J is TRBJ2-1; 10 bases map to TRBD2. V lost 7 bases and J lost 2; bases outside the gene matches: 11. The CDR3 extends over 17 amino acids. Per germline, CDR1 MNHEY and CDR2 SMNVEV (reference sequence). This CDR3 reads CASTRRQREGTYNEQFF. CDR3 sequence (DNA): TGTGCCAGCACGAGACGGCAGCGGGAGGGAACCTACAATGAGCAGTTCTTC.

Points on this clone: Within the sample, other DNA sequences also encode this same CDR3. The chain combines TRBV18 with TRBJ2-1; no reliable D call. Trimming took 6 bases from V and 4 from J, leaving 10 bases between them. The germline V gene has CDR1 KGHSH and CDR2 LQKENI. The length of the CDR3 is 13 residues. The CDR3 region has the DNA TGTGCCAGCTCTCCGGGCGAGTACAATGAGCAGTTCTTC. It yields the protein CASSPGEYNEQFF. Full variable domain (rest looked up from reference TRBV18 and TRBJ2-1): NAGVMQNPRHLVRRRGQEARLRCSPMKGHSHVYWYRQLPEEGLKFMVYLQKENIIDESGMPKERFSAEFPKEGPSILRIQQVVRGDSAAYFCASSPGEYNEQFFGPGTRLTVL.

The chain joins TRBV10-3 to TRBJ2-1; possibly TRBD1 for D (5 bases). V gave up 2 bases and J gave up 8 bases, with 10 bases separating them. The length of the CDR3 is 13 residues. Germline assignment: CDR1 ENHRY and CDR2 SYGVKD. The CDR3 protein is CAISEVTEDEQFF. CDR3 DNA sequence: TGTGCCATCAGTGAGGTGACAGAGGATGAGCAGTTCTTC.

The chain employs TRBV29-1 and TRBJ1-1; D remains unclear. V was cut by 7 bases and J by 5 bases, with 17 bases left in between. The germline V gene has CDR1 SQVTM and CDR2 ANQGSEA. The CDR3 is made up of 13 amino acids. Here the CDR3 DNA reads TGCAGCGCAAGCCCAACTGGTTGGACTGAAGCTTTCTTT. This gives the protein CSASPTGWTEAFF.